The 20 T cell receptor beta chains in this list originate from one sample, sequenced in a study of post-analysis software for immune sequencing data. Whole-study findings and limits: About five TRBV segments occurring more often in patients than controls included TRBV5-6, TRBV5-1 and TRBV20-1.

The antigens these receptors bind are not known. Presence of unique molecular identifiers characterized the TCR beta cDNA libraries. TCRdb reprocessed the PCR reads with MiXCR, giving one entry per CDR3 protein. The data contain 750,000 to 950,000 distinct CDR3 sequences, around 53% of them singletons. The sample taken for sequencing was blood. The receptors here all came from a girl aged 5 to 17 with multiple sclerosis.

The chain carries TRBV4-1 and TRBJ1-2; D is unclear. CDR3 length: 14 residues. V lost 0 bases and J lost 8, with 13 bases in between. CDR1 MGHRA and CDR2 YSYEKL come from the germline V gene. The CDR3 loop reads CASSQESWAGGYTF. The CDR3 nucleotides are TGCGCCAGCAGCCAAGAATCCTGGGCAGGCGGCTACACCTTC.

This chain connects TRBV15 to TRBJ2-3, with TRBD2 matching 7 bases. The V segment lost 4 bases and the J segment 3 bases; nucleotides outside the gene matches: 7. Germline V gene sequence: CDR1 LNHNV, CDR2 YYDKDF (reference sequence). The CDR3 spans 15 residues. The CDR3 here is CATSIAGVGTDTQYF. Written as DNA, the CDR3 is TGTGCCACCAGCATTGCGGGAGTCGGAACAGATACGCAGTATTTT.

There are a few counts of this clonotype. The gene calls are TRBV6-6 and TRBJ1-5; the D gene is possibly TRBD1 (5 bases). The CDR3 runs 16 residues. The V gene's germline CDR1 is MNHNY and CDR2 SVGAGI (reference sequence). Trimming removed 2 bases from V and 1 base from J, with 12 bases in between. The CDR3 DNA reads TGTGCCAGCAGTTACCCGACAGAGATAAGCAATCAGCCCCAGCATTTT. This encodes CASSYPTEISNQPQHF.

The chain carries TRBV10-3 and TRBJ2-5, with a tentative D call TRBD2 (5 bases). CDR1 ENHRY and CDR2 SYGVKD come from the germline V gene. V lost 2 bases and J 2 bases, leaving 6 bases between the germline ends. The CDR3 is 13 residues long. The CDR3 bases are TGTGCCATCAGTGAGGGACTGCAAGAGACCCAGTACTTC. This sequence encodes CAISEGLQETQYF.

The count of this clonotype is one. The chain recombines TRBV4-1 with TRBJ1-3, with unresolved D. The V gene lost 0 bases and the J gene lost 0 bases, with 3 bases spanning the gap. The CDR3 has 14 residues. From germline, CDR1 is MGHRA and CDR2 YSYEKL. The CDR3 here is CASSQDSSGNTIYF. The CDR3 DNA reads TGCGCCAGCAGCCAAGACAGCTCTGGAAACACCATATATTTT.

The chain is built from TRBV20-1 and TRBJ2-1, with 11 nucleotides matching TRBD2. The V and J ends lost 5 bases and 12 bases, in that order; junction bases with no gene match: 18. The CDR3 spans 16 residues. Germline V gene sequence: CDR1 DFQATT, CDR2 SNEGSKA (reference sequence). CDR3 residues: CSAPRVGTSGEGGQFF. The CDR3 DNA reads TGCAGTGCTCCCCGGGTCGGGACTAGCGGTGAGGGTGGGCAGTTCTTC.

This chain connects TRBV11-2 to TRBJ1-4; unclear D gene. Trimming took 4 bases from V and 0 from J, leaving 9 bases between them. This CDR3 contains 15 residues. CDR1 is SGHAT and CDR2 is FQNNGV in the germline V gene. The DNA of the CDR3 is TGTGCCAGCAGCTCCCGGACGGCAACTAATGAAAAACTGTTTTTT. Translating gives CASSSRTATNEKLFF.

V is TRBV6-5 and J is TRBJ2-3; D could derive from TRBD1 or TRBD2 (5 bases each). Trimming shortened V by 8 bases and J by 4 bases, and 10 bases separated the two germline ends. CDR1 MNHEY and CDR2 SVGAGI come from the germline V gene. This CDR3 has 12 residues. CDR3 sequence (DNA): TGTGCCAGCGGGACCCTCGCAGATACGCAGTATTTT. Translation: CASGTLADTQYF.

This clonotype came up a few times. The genes are TRBV20-1 and TRBJ1-2; D perhaps matches TRBD1 (5 bases). Germline values: CDR1 DFQATT, CDR2 SNEGSKA (reference sequence). The length of the CDR3 is 12 residues. The V gene lost 4 bases and the J gene lost 3 bases, with 9 bases spanning the gap. As DNA, the CDR3 is TGCAGTGCTATCCAGGGTGACTATGGCTACACCTTC. It is translated as CSAIQGDYGYTF.

This clonotype was recorded a few times. V gene TRBV29-1 combines with J gene TRBJ2-1, with 7 bases lining up with TRBD2. The J call may be in error: the DNA end matches TRBJ2-7 better. Germline V gene lookup returns CDR1 SQVTM and CDR2 ANQGSEA. The CDR3 contains 14 residues. CDR3 nucleotides: TGCAGCGTTGAAGATGGGGGGGAGTTCTACGAGCAGTACTTC. Translated: CSVEDGGEFYEQYF.

The chain uses TRBV20-1 and TRBJ2-3; no definite D call. This CDR3 is 13 amino acids long. Germline CDR1 reads DFQATT; CDR2 reads SNEGSKA (reference sequence). The V end was cut by 2 bases, the J end by 5 bases, with 11 bases between. CDR3 region: CSARNPLLDTQYF. The CDR3 coding sequence is TGCAGTGCTAGAAACCCTCTGTTAGATACGCAGTATTTT.

The V call is TRBV12-3 or TRBV12-4, the J call TRBJ2-6; D uncertain. The CDR3 spans 13 residues. V lost 9 bases and J lost 0, with 6 bases in between. In DNA form, the CDR3 reads TGTGCCAGTAAGTCCTCTGGGGCCAACGTCCTGACTTTC. It codes for CASKSSGANVLTF.

In nucleotides, the CDR3 is TGCAGTGCTAGGCCTAGCGGGAGGGCGAATGAGCAGTTCTTC. Encoded protein: CSARPSGRANEQFF. The genes are TRBV20-1 and TRBJ2-1, with TRBD2 matching 12 bases. The CDR3 contains 14 residues. Germline V gene data show CDR1 as DFQATT and CDR2 as SNEGSKA (reference sequence). J lost 7 bases, V lost 3 bases, and 4 bases had no gene match.

This chain connects TRBV10-3 to TRBJ2-5; TRBD2 aligns across 13 bases. Trimming removed 2 bases from V and 3 bases from J; junction bases left unmatched: 6. CDR1 ENHRY and CDR2 SYGVKD come from the germline V gene. The CDR3 totals 17 residues. CDR3 bases: TGTGCCATCAGTGAGAGGACTAGCGGGGGCGGAGAAGAGACCCAGTACTTC. Translation: CAISERTSGGGEETQYF.

This rearrangement joins TRBV7-2 to TRBJ2-1; 11 positions agree with TRBD2. The CDR3 is made up of 13 amino acids. Trimming at V came to 4 bases and at J to 15 bases, leaving 8 bases not matched to a gene. Germline loops: CDR1 SGHTA, CDR2 FQGNSA. This chain's CDR3 is CASSSLLAGELFF. Written as DNA, the CDR3 is TGTGCCAGCAGCTCCCTACTAGCGGGAGAATTGTTCTTC.

In its sample, this clonotype was seen a few times. V usage is TRBV9 and J usage is TRBJ2-7; possible D gene TRBD2, 5 bases. The CDR3 extends over 13 amino acids. Trimming removed 2 bases at V and 5 bases at J, with 11 bases between. Germline assignment: CDR1 SGDLS and CDR2 YYNGEE. The CDR3 DNA follows: TGTGCCAGCAGCGTGGGCTGGGGAGACGAGCAGTACTTC. Residues: CASSVGWGDEQYF.

This clonotype was counted a few times. V gene TRBV27 combines with J gene TRBJ2-7, with TRBD1 identical over 10 bases. CDR1 is MNHEY, CDR2 SMNVEV, per germline (reference sequence). CDR3 length equals 15 residues. Trimming took 7 bases from V and 2 from J; bases not matched to a gene: 8. CDR3: CASTIRGQGTYEQYF. The CDR3 bases are TGTGCCAGCACCATCCGGGGACAGGGGACCTACGAGCAGTACTTC.

As for this clonotype: An end of the junction differs from the germline gene, which may be a read error. V and J are TRBV2 and TRBJ1-6, with D hard to call. In germline, CDR1 is SNHLY, CDR2 FYNNEI. The CDR3 runs to 11 residues. Here the CDR3 reads CASSAGSPPHF. In DNA, the CDR3 is TGTGCCAGCAGTGCTGGATCACCCCCCCACTTT.

CDR3 bases: TGTGCCAGCAGCCAATCATCCTGGGGAGAATTCGAGCAGTACTTC. Translating gives CASSQSSWGEFEQYF. V gene TRBV3-1 combines with J gene TRBJ2-7; D is perhaps TRBD2 (5 bases). Trimming took 2 bases from V and 6 from J, leaving 17 bases between them. Looked up from germline, CDR1 is LGHDT and CDR2 is YNNKEL (reference sequence). The CDR3 sequence is 15 residues long.

This clonotype was detected ten times or more. The chain has TRBV7-2 and TRBJ2-7; D gene ambiguous. Per germline, CDR1 SGHTA and CDR2 FQGNSA. The length of the CDR3 is 11 residues. The V end was cut by 5 bases, the J end by 4 bases, with 6 bases between. The CDR3 loop reads CASSITYEQYF. In DNA, the CDR3 is TGTGCCAGCAGCATCACATACGAGCAGTACTTC.